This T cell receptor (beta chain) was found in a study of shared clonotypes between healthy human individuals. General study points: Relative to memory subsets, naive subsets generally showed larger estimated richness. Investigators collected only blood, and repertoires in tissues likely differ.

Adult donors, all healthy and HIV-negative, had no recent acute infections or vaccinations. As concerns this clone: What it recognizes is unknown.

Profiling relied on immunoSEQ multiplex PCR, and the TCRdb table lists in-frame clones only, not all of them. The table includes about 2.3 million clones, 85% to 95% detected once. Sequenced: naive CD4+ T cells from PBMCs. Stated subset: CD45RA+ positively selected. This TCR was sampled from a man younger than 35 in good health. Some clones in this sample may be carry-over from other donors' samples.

CDR3 in DNA: TGTGCTAGTGGTTCGACTTCAACGAGTGCGGGAGCCTACAATGAGCAGTTCTTC. Amino acids: CASGSTSTSAGAYNEQFF. The V gene is TRBV12-5, the J gene TRBJ2-1; 7 bases map to TRBD2. V lost 4 bases, J lost 2 bases, and 14 bases stayed unmatched. CDR3 length: 18 residues. Germline CDR1 is LGHNT and CDR2 is FRNRAP.